The 16 T cell receptor beta chains below were found in one sample sequenced in a study of blood T cell repertoires in COVID-19 (dated by TCRdb to 2018 to 2020). The library was prepared using the immunoSEQ multiplex PCR assay. The clones in this table, taken by TCRdb from immuneACCESS, are in-frame only. Not every clone is retained; where verified, under half of the shortfall comes from an unresolved V gene, and the cause of the rest is unknown. The sample table lists about 150,000 clones, over 90% of them with a count of one. The top ten constitute approximately 0.5% of the sample. The specimen was peripheral blood. Receptor source: a man between 50 and 59 years old with acute or convalescent COVID-19.

A remark on this clone: Other DNA sequences in this specimen translate into the identical CDR3. The V gene is TRBV11-2, the J gene TRBJ2-1; 7 bases match TRBD1. The CDR3 has 15 residues. Germline CDR1 and CDR2: SGHAT and FQNNGV. Unmatched junction bases numbered 2, after V lost 2 bases and J lost 1 base. CDR3 nucleotides: TGTGCCAGCAGCTTATCGACAGGGTCCTACAATGAGCAGTTCTTC. Translation gives CASSLSTGSYNEQFF.

The rearrangement joins TRBV29-1 to TRBJ1-1; D gene uncertain. The CDR3 extends over 11 amino acids. Germline V gives CDR1 SQVTM, CDR2 ANQGSEA. V shed 4 bases and J shed 3 bases, with 6 bases lying between them. CDR3 bases: TGCAGCGTTGGGAGGTACACTGAAGCTTTCTTT. Translating gives CSVGRYTEAFF.

V is TRBV6-4 and J is TRBJ1-2; D perhaps matches TRBD1 (6 bases). The CDR3 covers 14 residues. Trimming shortened V by 3 bases and J by 8 bases, and 16 bases separated the two germline ends. Looked up from germline, CDR1 is MRHNA and CDR2 is SNTAGT. CDR3 amino acids: CASSDMSGQRGYTF. CDR3 nucleotide sequence: TGTGCCAGCAGTGATATGTCAGGACAGCGCGGCTACACCTTC.

This chain links TRBV3-1 (or the pseudogene TRBV3-2) with TRBJ1-6; 8 bases align to TRBD1. The CDR3 sequence is 14 residues long. The junction had 2 bases not matched to a gene; V was cut back by 1 base and J by 9 bases. CDR1 is LGHDT, CDR2 YNNKEL, per germline (reference sequence). For the CDR3, the DNA is TGTGCCAGCAGCCAAGGGACAGGGACTTCACCCCTCCACTTT. Its protein is CASSQGTGTSPLHF.

CDR3 in amino acids: CASSLFRGYTEAFF. CDR3 sequence (DNA): TGTGCCAGCAGTTTATTTCGAGGATACACTGAAGCTTTCTTT. The rearrangement uses TRBV28 and TRBJ1-1, with D uncertain. Germline V gene sequence: CDR1 MDHEN, CDR2 SYDVKM. Trimming took off 1 base at V and 3 bases at J, with 9 bases between the two ends. The CDR3 has 14 amino acids. Full variable domain (missing parts from reference TRBV28 and TRBJ1-1): DVKVTQSSRYLVKRTGEKVFLECVQDMDHENMFWYRQDPGLGLRLIYFSYDVKMKEKGDIPEGYSVSREKKERFSLILESASTNQTSMYLCASSLFRGYTEAFFGQGTRLTVV.

The chain employs TRBV19 and TRBJ2-1, with a tentative D call TRBD1 (6 bases). This CDR3 is built from 15 residues. V gave up 7 bases and J gave up 7 bases, with 20 bases separating them. Germline assignment: CDR1 LNHDA and CDR2 SQIVND (reference sequence). The CDR3 sequence: CASTPQVGRGNEQFF. The CDR3 nucleotides read TGTGCCAGTACCCCCCAAGTGGGTAGGGGGAATGAGCAGTTCTTC.

V gene TRBV7-9 combines with J gene TRBJ2-5, with TRBD2 matching over 14 bases. CDR3 size: 13 residues. J was trimmed by 3 bases and V by 11 bases; bases with no gene match: 2. Germline values: CDR1 SEHNR, CDR2 FQNEAQ (reference sequence). Written as DNA, the CDR3 is TGTGCCGGGGGACTAGCGGGAGAAGAGACCCAGTACTTC. Translated, it gives CAGGLAGEETQYF. The whole variable domain, filled in from reference TRBV7-9 and TRBJ2-5, reads DTGVSQNPRHKITKRGQNVTFRCDPISEHNRLYWYRQTLGQGPEFLTYFQNEAQLEKSRLLSDRFSAERPKGSFSTLEIQRTEQGDSAMYLCAGGLAGEETQYFGPGTRLLVL.

The V and J genes are TRBV7-3 and TRBJ2-2; 8 bases align to TRBD2. Germline V lookup: CDR1 SGHTA, CDR2 FQGTGA. The CDR3 loop spans 17 amino acids. J lost 2 bases, V lost 5 bases, and 10 bases had no gene match. The CDR3 DNA reads as TGTGCCAGCAGCCTCCGGGGTAGCGGGACAAACACCGGGGAGCTGTTTTTT. It translates to CASSLRGSGTNTGELFF.

The chain uses TRBV18 and TRBJ2-3; D call uncertain. The CDR3 consists of 14 residues. V was pared by 3 bases and J by 2 bases, with 9 bases between. The germline gives CDR1 KGHSH, CDR2 LQKENI. In DNA form, the CDR3 reads TGTGCCAGCTCACCCTCTACAGACACAGATACGCAGTATTTT. It specifies CASSPSTDTDTQYF. The variable domain in full, with the rest retrieved from reference TRBV18 and TRBJ2-3, is NAGVMQNPRHLVRRRGQEARLRCSPMKGHSHVYWYRQLPEEGLKFMVYLQKENIIDESGMPKERFSAEFPKEGPSILRIQQVVRGDSAAYFCASSPSTDTDTQYFGPGTRLTVL.

CDR3 region: CASSEWALTSSPLHF. The CDR3 DNA reads as TGTGCCAGCAGTGAATGGGCCTTGACAAGTTCACCCCTCCACTTT. This chain uses TRBV2 with TRBJ1-6; D remains unclear. The CDR3 runs to 15 residues. CDR1 SNHLY and CDR2 FYNNEI come from the germline V gene. V was pared by 2 bases and J by 9 bases, with 14 bases between.

V is TRBV6-5 and J is TRBJ2-1, with D perhaps TRBD1 (5 bases). The length of the CDR3 is 12 residues. The V end lost 6 bases, the J end lost 8 bases, and 11 bases lay between the germline ends. Germline values: CDR1 MNHEY, CDR2 SVGAGI. CDR3 in DNA: TGTGCCAGCAGGGGGCTAAGGGATGAGCAGTTCTTC. Translating gives CASRGLRDEQFF.

The CDR3 protein is CASSLNSGEETQYF. CDR3 DNA sequence: TGTGCCAGCTCACTTAATTCAGGGGAAGAGACCCAGTACTTC. This chain links TRBV18 with TRBJ2-5, with a possible D match to TRBD1 (6 bases). Germline V gene sequence: CDR1 KGHSH, CDR2 LQKENI. Trimming stripped 4 bases from V and 3 bases from J, with 12 bases between. CDR3 length equals 14 residues.

J is TRBJ2-5 and V is TRBV19; 10 bases map to TRBD2. The CDR3 has 15 amino acids. V dropped 5 bases and J dropped 4; count of bases not matched to a gene: 7. The germline V gene has CDR1 LNHDA and CDR2 SQIVND (reference sequence). The CDR3 is CASSPQRGGSETQYF. DNA for the CDR3: TGTGCCAGTAGTCCCCAGCGGGGGGGCTCAGAGACCCAGTACTTC.

J is TRBJ2-5 and V is TRBV4-3; 8 bases are a match to TRBD2. The trim removed 0 bases at V and 1 base at J, leaving 4 bases unmatched. Germline V CDR1 and CDR2: LGHNA, YSLEER. CDR3 length: 16 residues. The CDR3 here is CASSQDRGGLQETQYF. The CDR3 nucleotides read TGCGCCAGCAGCCAAGATCGGGGGGGCCTCCAAGAGACCCAGTACTTC.

CDR3 loop: CASSGSAIWREETQYF. CDR3 in DNA: TGTGCCAGCAGCGGTTCCGCTATATGGCGGGAAGAGACCCAGTACTTC. The chain is built from TRBV7-2 and TRBJ2-5; TRBD2 might be the D (5 bases). Germline CDR1 and CDR2: SGHTA and FQGNSA. V was cut by 5 bases and J by 3 bases, with 19 bases left in between. The CDR3 is 16 residues long.

This sequence joins TRBV18 and TRBJ1-5; 8 bases agree with TRBD1. The CDR3 has 14 residues. CDR1 and CDR2 from the germline V gene are KGHSH and LQKENI. V shed 5 bases and J 4 bases; nucleotides not matched to a gene: 4. CDR3 nucleotide sequence: TGTGCCAGCTCATTTAACAGGGGGAATCAGCCCCAGCATTTT. This gives the protein CASSFNRGNQPQHF.